This entry lists 25 T cell receptor beta chains sequenced from one sample in a study of cytomegalovirus exposure and HLA in healthy donors (dated 2017 in TCRdb). The library was generated by the immunoSEQ multiplex PCR assay. The source is immuneACCESS, and TCRdb retained only in-frame sequences with V and J called. Part of the clones is not carried over; for the studies checked, unresolved V genes explain less than half of this, and the remainder is unexplained. Recorded for this sample are 90,000 to 150,000 clones; 88% of them occurred a single time. Around 6% of the sample is taken by the ten largest. Sequencing was performed on PBMCs. The receptor source for this set is a woman aged 18-29 years in good health and CMV-seropositive.

J is TRBJ1-2 and V is TRBV15; D remains ambiguous. The CDR3 has 14 amino acids. In germline, CDR1 is LNHNV, CDR2 YYDKDF (reference sequence). V shed 1 base and J shed 2 bases, with 8 bases lying between them. Here the CDR3 DNA reads TGTGCCACCAGCAGAGTACAGTTAAACTATGGCTACACCTTC. Amino acid sequence: CATSRVQLNYGYTF.

The table lists this clone with a count of one. As DNA, the CDR3 is TGTGCCAGCAGCTTTGGGGGGAATAACTATGGCTACACCTTC. Amino acids: CASSFGGNNYGYTF. This chain connects TRBV5-4 to TRBJ1-2; TRBD1 might be the D (5 bases). Trimming removed 2 bases at V and 1 base at J, with 9 bases between. Germline values: CDR1 SGHNT, CDR2 YYREEE (reference sequence). This CDR3 has 14 residues.

The V call is TRBV29-1, the J call TRBJ1-1; D remains unclear. Per germline, CDR1 SQVTM and CDR2 ANQGSEA. The CDR3 consists of 15 residues. The V end lost 0 bases, the J end lost 5 bases, and 16 bases lay between the germline ends. The CDR3 protein is CSVEDVGRANTEAFF. The CDR3 coding sequence is TGCAGCGTTGAAGACGTAGGGAGGGCGAATACTGAAGCTTTCTTT.

CDR3 sequence reads: CASSPSRDRVRGASYGYTF. CDR3 DNA: TGTGCCAGCAGCCCGAGTCGGGACAGGGTACGGGGGGCCTCGTATGGCTACACCTTC. J is TRBJ1-2 and V is TRBV7-8; 9 bases agree with TRBD1. There are 19 residues in the CDR3. V trimming: 5 bases; J trimming: 5 bases; junction bases outside the gene matches: 21. From germline, CDR1 is SGHVS and CDR2 FQNEAQ.

The rearrangement uses TRBV29-1 and TRBJ1-1; possibly TRBD1 for D (5 bases). Trimming removed 7 bases from V and 5 bases from J, with 14 bases in between. This CDR3 comprises 12 residues. The germline V gene has CDR1 SQVTM and CDR2 ANQGSEA. The CDR3 protein is CSAGGKGTEAFF. The CDR3 coding sequence is TGCAGCGCGGGGGGGAAAGGGACTGAAGCTTTCTTT. The full variable domain, in which reference TRBV29-1 and TRBJ1-1 provide the parts outside the CDR3, is SAVISQKPSRDICQRGTSLTIQCQVDSQVTMMFWYRQQPGQSLTLIATANQGSEATYESGFVIDKFPISRPNLTFSTLTVSNMSPEDSSIYLCSAGGKGTEAFFGQGTRLTVV.

The chain is built from TRBV6-1 and TRBJ1-5, with TRBD1 matching over 8 bases. Trimming cost V 7 bases and J 4 bases; bases outside gene matches: 9. Germline values: CDR1 MNHNS, CDR2 SASEGT. This CDR3 region has 15 residues. Written as DNA, the CDR3 is TGTGCCAGCATCCTGACAGGGGCGGGGAATCAGCCCCAGCATTTT. Amino acids: CASILTGAGNQPQHF.

V gene TRBV18 combines with J gene TRBJ2-5; D is ambiguous. The germline gives CDR1 KGHSH, CDR2 LQKENI. V was pared by 3 bases and J by 2 bases, with 16 bases between. This CDR3 is 16 amino acids long. As DNA, the CDR3 is TGTGCCAGCTCACCTCCCGAATGCGCAGGTCAAGAGACCCAGTACTTC. This translates into CASSPPECAGQETQYF.

The CDR3 DNA sequence: TGTGCCAGCAGCCATTTTGGACAGGCTGGGGCTTTCTTT. It specifies CASSHFGQAGAFF. The genes are TRBV14 and TRBJ1-1, with 7 bases fitting TRBD1. Germline CDR1 SGHDN, CDR2 FVKESK. The CDR3 extends over 13 amino acids. V lost 3 bases to trimming and J lost 11 bases; unmatched junction nucleotides: 9.

This clone appeared a single time. The rearrangement uses TRBV7-6 and TRBJ1-1; the D gene is possibly TRBD1 (6 bases). This CDR3 is 14 amino acids long. Germline V CDR1 and CDR2: SGHVS, FNYEAQ. Trimming took 2 bases from V and 2 from J, leaving 9 bases between them. The CDR3 coding sequence is TGTGCCAGCAGCTTATTAGGGGGTAACACTGAAGCTTTCTTT. The encoded protein is CASSLLGGNTEAFF. Full variable domain (missing parts from reference TRBV7-6 and TRBJ1-1): GAGVSQSPRYKVTKRGQDVALRCDPISGHVSLYWYRQALGQGPEFLTYFNYEAQQDKSGLPNDRFSAERPEGSISTLTIQRTEQRDSAMYRCASSLLGGNTEAFFGQGTRLTVV.

This clone was picked up one time. The V call is TRBV30, the J call TRBJ2-7, with D maybe TRBD1 (5 bases). Germline CDR1 and CDR2: GTSNPN and SVGIG (reference sequence). Between the trimmed V and J ends, which lost 1 base and 5 bases, there was a span of 6 bases. This CDR3 region has 11 residues. CDR3 nucleotide sequence: TGTGCCTGGAGTGGGGGCCACGAGCAGTACTTC. Protein product: CAWSGGHEQYF.

This clone was picked up one time. This sample also contains other DNA sequences that code for the same CDR3. The genes are TRBV9 and TRBJ1-1, with D perhaps TRBD1 (5 bases). Trimming pared 0 bases from V and 3 bases from J, leaving 6 bases between. The germline gives CDR1 SGDLS, CDR2 YYNGEE. The CDR3 totals 13 residues. The CDR3 nucleotides are TGTGCCAGCAGCGTAGGGGGGGACACTGAAGCTTTCTTT. Its protein product is CASSVGGDTEAFF.

This chain uses TRBV27 with TRBJ2-1; TRBD2 matches 8 bases. Germline lookup yields CDR1 MNHEY and CDR2 SMNVEV (reference sequence). V gave up 2 bases and J gave up 3 bases; unmatched junction bases: 3. This CDR3 has 15 residues. The CDR3 sequence: CASSLTGGHYNEQFF. In DNA form, the CDR3 reads TGTGCCAGCAGTTTAACGGGAGGGCACTACAATGAGCAGTTCTTC.

The V gene is TRBV6-5, the J gene TRBJ1-1; TRBD1 is a possible D gene (5 bases). The CDR3 contains 13 residues. From germline, CDR1 is MNHEY and CDR2 SVGAGI. V was clipped by 4 bases and J by 5 bases, with 11 bases between them. The CDR3 DNA reads as TGTGCCAGCAGTTGGTCGGGGGAAACTGAAGCTTTCTTT. Translating it yields CASSWSGETEAFF.

The sample holds one count of this clone. The chain has TRBV29-1 and TRBJ2-7; D unresolved. Germline V gene lookup returns CDR1 SQVTM and CDR2 ANQGSEA. V was shortened by 7 bases and J by 2 bases, with 15 bases between the two germline ends. This CDR3 has 13 amino acids. The CDR3 coding sequence is TGCAGCGCTCAGACCGAGCGACCCTACGAGCAGTACTTC. Translated, it gives CSAQTERPYEQYF.

The gene calls are TRBV27 and TRBJ2-3; D perhaps matches TRBD1 (5 bases). The V end was cut by 8 bases, the J end by 1 base, with 13 bases between. The CDR3 loop spans 14 amino acids. Germline V gives CDR1 MNHEY, CDR2 SMNVEV (reference sequence). The CDR3 bases are TGTGCCAGCTCCTTAGGGGCGGGCACAGATACGCAGTATTTT. This translates into CASSLGAGTDTQYF.

The V call is TRBV13, the J call TRBJ1-4; D perhaps matches TRBD1 (6 bases). V gave up 4 bases and J gave up 7 bases, with 13 bases separating them. The CDR3 has 14 residues. Germline V gene data show CDR1 as PRHDT and CDR2 as FYEKMQ (reference sequence). CDR3 sequence: CASSSTGKAEKLFF. The CDR3 DNA reads as TGTGCCAGCAGCTCCACAGGGAAGGCTGAAAAACTGTTTTTT.

The chain recombines TRBV28 with TRBJ1-2; 8 bases match TRBD1. V shed 3 bases, J shed 7 bases, and the junction held 7 bases outside the gene matches. The CDR3 is made up of 14 amino acids. Germline-derived CDR1 and CDR2 are MDHEN and SYDVKM. Written as DNA, the CDR3 is TGTGCCAGCAGTTTGGGACAGGTGATAGGTGGCTACACCTTC. It translates to CASSLGQVIGGYTF.

This chain connects TRBV6-5 to TRBJ2-3, with D maybe TRBD1 (5 bases). This CDR3 is 13 amino acids long. Germline V gene lookup returns CDR1 MNHEY and CDR2 SVGAGI. Trimming took off 6 bases at V and 0 bases at J, with 7 bases between the two ends. CDR3 in amino acids: CASRRGSTDTQYF. Here the CDR3 DNA reads TGTGCCAGCAGAAGGGGTAGCACAGATACGCAGTATTTT.

The CDR3 spells CASSDMTATEAFF. CDR3 bases: TGTGCCAGCAGCGACATGACAGCTACTGAAGCTTTCTTT. The V and J genes are TRBV9 and TRBJ1-1, with D perhaps matching TRBD1 (5 bases). The germline V and J ends were trimmed by 3 bases and 5 bases, with 11 bases remaining between them. The germline gives CDR1 SGDLS, CDR2 YYNGEE. The CDR3 totals 13 residues. The full variable domain, in which reference TRBV9 and TRBJ1-1 provide the parts outside the CDR3, is DSGVTQTPKHLITATGQRVTLRCSPRSGDLSVYWYQQSLDQGLQFLIQYYNGEERAKGNILERFSAQQFPDLHSELNLSSLELGDSALYFCASSDMTATEAFFGQGTRLTVV.

The chain has TRBV11-3 and TRBJ2-7, with D maybe TRBD1 (5 bases). The germline CDR1 and CDR2 sequences are SGHNT and YENEEA. Trimming shortened V by 5 bases and J by 1 base, and 12 bases separated the two germline ends. CDR3 length: 14 residues. As DNA, the CDR3 is TGTGCCAGCAGCCCCCGGACACAATCCTACGAGCAGTACTTC. This translates into CASSPRTQSYEQYF.

The CDR3, as DNA: TGCAGCGGGGTTGGGCGGGCAGATACGCAGTATTTT. This codes for CSGVGRADTQYF. This chain uses TRBV29-1 with TRBJ2-3, with D perhaps matching TRBD2 (5 bases). Germline V gene sequence: CDR1 SQVTM, CDR2 ANQGSEA. The CDR3 has 12 amino acids. Trimming took 7 bases from V and 4 from J, leaving 12 bases between them.

The chain couples TRBV27 to TRBJ2-5; D perhaps matches TRBD2 (5 bases). Trimming left V 0 bases short and J 3 bases short, with 5 bases between. The V gene's germline CDR1 is MNHEY and CDR2 SMNVEV (reference sequence). The CDR3 spans 13 residues. Written as DNA, the CDR3 is TGTGCCAGCAGTTTATCCGGGAAAGAGACCCAGTACTTC. Translated: CASSLSGKETQYF.

This clone was seen only once. V gene TRBV19 combines with J gene TRBJ2-7, with D possibly being TRBD1 (6 bases). Trimming left V 3 bases short and J 5 bases short, with 23 bases between. This CDR3 has 17 amino acids. Germline loops: CDR1 LNHDA, CDR2 SQIVND (reference sequence). CDR3 nucleotide sequence: TGTGCCAGTAGTATCGGCAGAGGGTCGACAGGTCGTCACGAGCAGTACTTC. Amino acids: CASSIGRGSTGRHEQYF.

A note on this clone: This specimen includes other DNA sequences encoding the same CDR3. DNA for the CDR3: TGCGCCAGCAGCTTGCAACCAGGGGAGGGCGAGCAGTACTTC. Residues: CASSLQPGEGEQYF. The rearrangement links TRBV5-1 to TRBJ2-7, with D possibly matching TRBD2 (7 bases). V was shortened by 1 base and J by 6 bases, with 14 bases between the two germline ends. Germline V CDR1 and CDR2: SGHRS, YFSETQ. The CDR3 contains 14 residues. Based on the CDR3 plus reference TRBV5-1 and TRBJ2-7, the full variable domain is KAGVTQTPRYLIKTRGQQVTLSCSPISGHRSVSWYQQTPGQGLQFLFEYFSETQRNKGNFPGRFSGRQFSNSRSEMNVSTLELGDSALYLCASSLQPGEGEQYFGPGTRLTVT.

V is TRBV4-3 and J is TRBJ2-3, with 8 bases identical to TRBD2. Germline-derived CDR1 and CDR2 are LGHNA and YSLEER. J lost 3 bases, V lost 2 bases, and 7 bases had no gene match. The CDR3 is 16 residues long. This chain's CDR3 is CASSQRPGLETDTQYF. Here the CDR3 DNA reads TGCGCCAGCAGCCAACGACCGGGACTAGAGACAGATACGCAGTATTTT.